These T cell receptor beta chains were read from a single sample in a study of T cell responses to AZD1222 COVID-19 vaccine. Profiled with immunoSEQ multiplex PCR; TCRdb holds only in-frame clones, not every one. The profile covers 160,000 or so clones, with approximately 91% appearing a single time and approximately 2% taken by the ten largest. Sample: peripheral blood, taken on day 0 of AZD1222 vaccination. Every receptor here comes from an adult in good health. The CDR3 runs from the conserved cysteine through the conserved F or W. A D gene is named only where the DNA matches it firmly. Not all rows give a size; the values are once, few, many and, for expanded clones, a class.

V	D	J	size	CDR3	DNA
TRBV28	NA	TRBJ1-4	few	CASSSGNEKLFF	TGTGCCAGCAGTTCGGGTAATGAAAAACTGTTTTTT
TRBV19	NA	TRBJ1-5	NA	CASSIDTDQPQHF	TGTGCCAGTAGTATTGATACTGATCAGCCCCAGCATTTT
TRBV4-3	TRBD1	TRBJ2-1	NA	CASSQEQGLADEQFF	TGCGCCAGCAGCCAAGAACAGGGGCTTGCAGATGAGCAGTTCTTC
TRBV5-8	NA	TRBJ2-5	once	CASSHPEVRGANEETQYF	TGTGCCAGCAGCCATCCCGAGGTACGGGGGGCCAACGAAGAGACCCAGTACTTC
TRBV6-1	NA	TRBJ1-6	NA	CASSDRDGNSPLHF	TGTGCCAGCAGTGACCGGGACGGGAATTCACCCCTCCACTTT
TRBV4-3	TRBD2	TRBJ2-7	NA	CASSQVGQAGVMVQYF	TGCGCCAGCAGCCAAGTTGGCCAGGCGGGAGTGATGGTGCAGTACTTC
TRBV6-2/TRBV6-3	NA	TRBJ1-1	NA	CASSYSLGRQNTEAFF	TGTGCCAGCAGTTATAGCCTGGGACGACAGAACACTGAAGCTTTCTTT
TRBV2	TRBD2	TRBJ2-2	NA	CATAGGRGTGELFF	TGTGCCACCGCGGGGGGGCGTGGAACCGGGGAGCTGTTTTTT
TRBV5-4	NA	TRBJ2-7	NA	CASSLNGLEQYF	TGTGCCAGCAGCTTGAACGGCCTCGAGCAGTACTTC
TRBV29-1	NA	TRBJ1-1	NA	CSVAGGAYDTEAFF	TGCAGCGTTGCCGGGGGGGCGTACGACACTGAAGCTTTCTTT
TRBV19	NA	TRBJ1-6	NA	CARLTVSNSPLHF	TGTGCCAGACTGACAGTATCCAATTCACCCCTCCACTTT
TRBV5-1	NA	TRBJ1-2	NA	CASSAEASTGPRSYTF	TGCGCCAGCAGCGCGGAGGCCTCTACAGGTCCTCGGAGCTACACCTTC
TRBV2	NA	TRBJ1-3	NA	CASSVVRNSGNTIYF	TGTGCCAGCAGTGTAGTCAGAAACTCTGGAAACACCATATATTTT
TRBV2	NA	TRBJ1-5	NA	CASSDRTDNQPQHF	TGTGCCAGCAGTGATCGGACGGACAATCAGCCCCAGCATTTT
TRBV28	NA	TRBJ1-1	NA	CASDPRRGHTEAFF	TGTGCCAGCGATCCCCGGCGGGGCCACACTGAAGCTTTCTTT
TRBV9	NA	TRBJ1-1	NA	CASSARKGTVNTEAFF	TGTGCCAGCAGCGCCCGAAAAGGGACGGTGAACACTGAAGCTTTCTTT
TRBV10-3	NA	TRBJ1-5	once	CAIRSNSNQPQHF	TGTGCCATCAGGTCGAATAGCAATCAGCCCCAGCATTTT
TRBV7-2	NA	TRBJ1-1	NA	CASSLSGGNTEAFF	TGTGCCAGCAGCTTATCGGGTGGGAACACTGAAGCTTTCTTT
TRBV19	NA	TRBJ1-2	once	CASRDLATATYYGYTF	TGTGCCAGTAGGGATCTGGCAACAGCAACATACTATGGCTACACCTTC
TRBV28	NA	TRBJ1-2	NA	CASSLRQGRMSYTF	TGTGCCAGCAGTTTAAGGCAGGGTCGTATGAGCTACACCTTC
TRBV4-3	NA	TRBJ1-1	NA	CASSRHLSTENTEAFF	TGCGCCAGCAGCCGGCACTTATCCACCGAGAACACTGAAGCTTTCTTT
TRBV19	NA	TRBJ2-7	NA	CATRQVIQGPYEQYF	TGTGCCACCCGGCAAGTAATACAGGGTCCCTACGAGCAGTACTTC
TRBV3-1/TRBV3-2	NA	TRBJ1-5	NA	CASSQDGGGYNQPQHF	TGTGCCAGCAGCCAAGATGGGGGCGGATACAATCAGCCCCAGCATTTT
TRBV15	NA	TRBJ2-1	NA	CATSRDPGAGARDEQFF	TGTGCCACCAGCAGAGACCCTGGGGCAGGGGCTAGGGATGAGCAGTTCTTC
TRBV7-9	NA	TRBJ2-7	NA	CASSLLGQINEQYF	TGTGCCAGCAGCTTATTGGGACAAATTAACGAGCAGTACTTC
TRBV19	NA	TRBJ1-5	few	CASDRKNRDQPQHF	TGTGCCAGTGATAGAAAAAACAGGGATCAGCCCCAGCATTTT
TRBV5-6	NA	TRBJ1-5	NA	CASSLGGRSYSNQPQHF	TGTGCCAGCAGCTTGGGGGGCAGGTCTTATAGCAATCAGCCCCAGCATTTT
TRBV5-1	NA	TRBJ2-7	NA	CASSLPRGGSEQYF	TGCGCCAGCAGCTTGCCCAGGGGAGGGTCCGAGCAGTACTTC
TRBV4-3	NA	TRBJ1-4	NA	CASSHPATNEKLFF	TGCGCCAGCAGCCACCCTGCAACTAATGAAAAACTGTTTTTT
TRBV29-1	NA	TRBJ2-1	NA	CSVGSRGPELYNEQFF	TGCAGCGTTGGTTCTAGGGGACCTGAGCTCTACAATGAGCAGTTCTTC
TRBV5-4	TRBD1	TRBJ1-2	NA	CASSQPGQPYGYTF	TGTGCCAGCAGCCAACCGGGACAGCCCTATGGCTACACCTTC
TRBV6-2/TRBV6-3	TRBD2	TRBJ2-7	once	CASSWGGSSYEQYF	TGTGCCAGCAGTTGGGGGGGGAGCTCCTACGAGCAGTACTTC
TRBV5-1	NA	TRBJ1-1	once	CASSLDRNTEAFF	TGCGCCAGCAGCTTGGACAGGAACACTGAAGCTTTCTTT
TRBV11-2	NA	TRBJ1-6	NA	CASSYTGTSNSPLHF	TGTGCCAGCAGCTATACCGGGACATCTAATTCACCCCTCCACTTT
TRBV3-1/TRBV3-2	TRBD1	TRBJ1-3	NA	CASSHYRDRGRGNTIYF	TGTGCCAGCAGCCATTACCGGGACAGGGGTCGAGGAAACACCATATATTTT
TRBV28	TRBD1	TRBJ1-2	NA	CASSPGTGLINGYTF	TGTGCCAGCAGTCCGGGGACAGGGTTAATTAATGGCTACACCTTC
TRBV5-1	TRBD1	TRBJ1-6	NA	CASSELQGSNSPLHF	TGCGCCAGCAGCGAATTACAGGGGAGCAATTCACCCCTCCACTTT
TRBV20-1	NA	TRBJ1-1	NA	CSARPDMGAFF	TGCAGTGCTAGACCCGACATGGGAGCTTTCTTT
TRBV6-2/TRBV6-3	NA	TRBJ1-3	NA	CASSYSASEGNTIYF	TGTGCCAGCAGTTACTCGGCCTCAGAAGGAAACACCATATATTTT
TRBV11-2	TRBD2	TRBJ2-7	NA	CASSRGLAGPTYEQYF	TGTGCCAGCAGCCGGGGGTTAGCGGGACCTACCTACGAGCAGTACTTC
TRBV3-1/TRBV3-2	NA	TRBJ2-7	NA	CASSQDPHGAYEQYF	TGTGCCAGCAGCCAAGATCCCCACGGGGCCTACGAGCAGTACTTC
TRBV10-3	TRBD2	TRBJ2-1	NA	CATGGLGLAGKTSYNEQFF	TGTGCCACCGGAGGGTTAGGACTAGCGGGAAAAACCTCCTACAATGAGCAGTTCTTC
TRBV27	TRBD1	TRBJ1-1	NA	CASSQHRGSKNTEAFF	TGTGCCAGCAGTCAACACAGGGGTTCTAAGAACACTGAAGCTTTCTTT
TRBV6-5	NA	TRBJ2-1	NA	CASSYKGYNEQFF	TGTGCCAGCAGTTACAAAGGTTACAATGAGCAGTTCTTC
TRBV24-1	NA	TRBJ2-2	few	CATSDYPGTGELFF	TGTGCCACCAGTGATTACCCTGGGACCGGGGAGCTGTTTTTT
TRBV7-9	NA	TRBJ2-7	NA	CASSSSSYEQYF	TGTGCCAGCAGCTCAAGCTCCTACGAGCAGTACTTC
TRBV5-6	TRBD2	TRBJ2-3	NA	CASSSGAKRGPDTQYF	TGTGCCAGCAGCTCAGGAGCCAAGCGGGGCCCAGATACGCAGTATTTT
TRBV4-3	TRBD1	TRBJ1-1	few	CASSQDPGTGGSLNTEAFF	TGCGCCAGCAGCCAAGATCCCGGGACAGGGGGCAGCCTGAACACTGAAGCTTTCTTT